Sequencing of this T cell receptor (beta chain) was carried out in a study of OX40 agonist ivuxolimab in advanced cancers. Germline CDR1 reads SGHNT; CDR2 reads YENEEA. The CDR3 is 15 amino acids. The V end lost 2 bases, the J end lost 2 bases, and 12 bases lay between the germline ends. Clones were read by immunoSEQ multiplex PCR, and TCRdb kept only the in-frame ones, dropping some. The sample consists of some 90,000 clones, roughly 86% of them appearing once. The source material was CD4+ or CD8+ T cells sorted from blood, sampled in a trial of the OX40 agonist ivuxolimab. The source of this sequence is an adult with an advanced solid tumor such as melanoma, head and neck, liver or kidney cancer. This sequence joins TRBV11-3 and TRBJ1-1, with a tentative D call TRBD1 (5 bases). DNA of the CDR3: TGTGCCAGCAGCTTATCAGGGACCGGAAACACTGAAGCTTTCTTT. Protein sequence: CASSLSGTGNTEAFF.